This TCR beta chain was observed in a study of cytomegalovirus exposure and HLA in healthy donors. In regard to this clone: One end of the junction does not line up with germline, which may come from a read error.

CDR1 is SGDLS and CDR2 is YYNGEE in the germline V gene. The CDR3 runs 14 residues. PCR amplification relied on 60 Vbeta primers (plus 13 Jbeta primers). TCRdb's copy holds only in-frame clones and misses some; the assay was immunoSEQ multiplex PCR. The sample lists around 100,000 clones; 65% to 75% were seen once. The V call is TRBV9, the J call TRBJ2-7; tentatively, D is TRBD2 (6 bases). This receptor was taken from a woman between 40 and 55 years old in good health and CMV-seronegative. Sequencing was performed on PBMCs. The CDR3 region is CTSSVAGGSYEQYF. The CDR3 DNA is TGTACCAGCAGCGTAGCCGGGGGCTCCTACGAGCAGTACTTC.